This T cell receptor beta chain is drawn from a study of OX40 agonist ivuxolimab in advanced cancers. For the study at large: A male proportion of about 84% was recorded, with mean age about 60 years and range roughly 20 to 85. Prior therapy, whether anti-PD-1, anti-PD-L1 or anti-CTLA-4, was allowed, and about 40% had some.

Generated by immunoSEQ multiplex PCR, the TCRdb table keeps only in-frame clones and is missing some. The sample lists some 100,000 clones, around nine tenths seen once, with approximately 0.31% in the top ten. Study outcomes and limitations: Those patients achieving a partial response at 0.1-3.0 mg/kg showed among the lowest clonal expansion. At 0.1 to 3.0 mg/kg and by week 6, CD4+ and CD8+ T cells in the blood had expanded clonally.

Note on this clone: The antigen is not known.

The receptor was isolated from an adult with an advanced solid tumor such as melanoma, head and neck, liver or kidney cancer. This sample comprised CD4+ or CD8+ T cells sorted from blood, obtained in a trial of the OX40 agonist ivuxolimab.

CDR3 DNA: TGTGCCAGCAGCCACGGGAGCACAGATACGCAGTATTTT. It codes for CASSHGSTDTQYF. The chain employs TRBV7-2 and TRBJ2-3; D not certain. Trimming cost V 5 bases and J 0 bases, with 6 bases left between them. The CDR3 contains 13 residues. Germline CDR1 and CDR2: SGHTA and FQGNSA.